Each of the 6 T cell receptor beta chains below was sequenced from the same sample in a study of chemoradiotherapy in HPV16-positive cancers. TCRdb's copy holds only in-frame clones and misses some; the assay was immunoSEQ multiplex PCR. The table includes about 29,000 clones, roughly nine tenths detected once. The sequencing used blood, collected from a patient who underwent chemoradiotherapy. These receptor sequences come from a human donor with HPV-associated anogenital cancer.

The rearrangement uses TRBV2 and TRBJ2-7; D might be TRBD1 or TRBD2, each matching 5 bases. Germline CDR1 SNHLY, CDR2 FYNNEI. The V and J ends lost 6 bases and 4 bases respectively, with 7 bases between them. The CDR3 loop spans 11 amino acids. The CDR3 DNA reads TGTGCCAGCAGGGGGACGTACGAGCAGTACTTC. Protein: CASRGTYEQYF.

V gene TRBV19 combines with J gene TRBJ1-5, with D tentatively TRBD1 (5 bases). V lost 3 bases and J lost 4, with 16 bases in between. CDR1 is LNHDA and CDR2 is SQIVND in the germline V gene (reference sequence). The CDR3 runs 16 residues. CDR3 amino acids: CASSIWAGTQNQPQHF. Written as DNA, the CDR3 is TGTGCCAGTAGTATCTGGGCAGGGACCCAAAATCAGCCCCAGCATTTT.

The V gene is TRBV19, the J gene TRBJ1-5; D call uncertain. CDR1 is LNHDA and CDR2 is SQIVND in the germline V gene (reference sequence). V gave up 3 bases and J gave up 5 bases, with 11 bases separating them. This CDR3 is 14 amino acids long. In nucleotides, the CDR3 is TGTGCCAGTAGTATCTTCAGTTACGATCAGCCCCAGCATTTT. This encodes CASSIFSYDQPQHF.

V is TRBV30 and J is TRBJ2-3; D not resolved. The CDR3 covers 11 residues. Germline CDR1 and CDR2: GTSNPN and SVGIG (reference sequence). V lost 3 bases, J lost 6 bases, and 7 bases lay in between. CDR3 residues: CAWRYWDTQYF. The CDR3 nucleotides read TGTGCCTGGAGGTATTGGGATACGCAGTATTTT.

The chain uses TRBV5-8 and TRBJ2-1; 7 nucleotides agree with TRBD1. CDR1 is SGHTS, CDR2 YDEGEE, per germline. After removal of 8 bases from V and 3 bases from J, the junction contained 14 bases not matched to a gene. The CDR3 extends over 16 amino acids. The CDR3 region is CASSTFLGTVYNEQFF. CDR3 nucleotide sequence: TGTGCCAGTTCAACTTTTCTCGGGACAGTCTACAATGAGCAGTTCTTC.

The chain combines TRBV30 with TRBJ1-1; 8 bases align to TRBD1. Germline CDR1 reads GTSNPN; CDR2 reads SVGIG (reference sequence). Unmatched junction bases numbered 3, after V lost 1 base and J lost 5 bases. This CDR3 has 13 amino acids. The CDR3 DNA sequence: TGTGCCTGGAGTGGGACAGGGAGGACTGAAGCTTTCTTT. It yields the protein CAWSGTGRTEAFF.